The present T cell receptor beta chain was sequenced within a study of blood T cell repertoires in COVID-19. For the study at large: Some COVID-19 samples were acute and others convalescent; all came from the United States, Italy and Spain.

Profiling relied on immunoSEQ multiplex PCR, and the TCRdb table lists in-frame clones only, not all of them. In the table there are around 100,000 clones, over 75% of which are singletons. This CDR3 has 19 residues. V was clipped by 1 base and J by 0 bases, with 17 bases between them. Germline loops: CDR1 SGHRS, CDR2 YFSETQ. The TCR was taken from a human donor in a cohort sampled during active COVID-19. Input material: peripheral blood. This chain joins TRBV5-1 and TRBJ2-6, with D unresolved. The CDR3 DNA sequence: TGCGCCAGCAGCTTGTATGGCAGCGAGTTTAGCTCTGGGGCCAACGTCCTGACTTTC. It is translated as CASSLYGSEFSSGANVLTF.